The clone carrying this T cell receptor (beta chain) was detected many times. Its antigen is currently unknown. Amplification of TCR alpha and beta CDR3 regions from RNA used iRepertoire nested multiplex PCR. From the multiplex PCR reads, TCRdb called clonotypes with MiXCR, one entry per CDR3 protein. The sample consists of some 90,000 distinct CDR3 sequences, approximately 42% of them appearing once. The record originates from a study of glioma-infiltrating T cells. This CDR3 spans 13 amino acids. The V end was cut by 0 bases, the J end by 2 bases, with 6 bases between. Germline V gives CDR1 SGHRS, CDR2 YFSETQ. General study results and limits: Gliomas, especially low-grade, showed above-expected tissue-blood divergence; non-neoplastic patients showed below. Tissue and blood shared very few CDR3 sequences.

The V and J genes are TRBV5-1 and TRBJ2-7; no reliable D call. Source material: glioma tissue, nonneoplastic brain tissue, or PBMCs (not recorded which). The sequence was obtained from a human donor with low-grade glioma or glioblastoma, undergoing nonglioma brain surgery, or in good health (not recorded which). The CDR3 DNA reads as TGCGCCAGCAGCTTGGACTCAACCTACGAGCAGTACTTC. Its translation is CASSLDSTYEQYF.